The 24 T cell receptor beta chains in this list originate from one sample, sequenced in a study of neurological immune-mediated disorders. TCRdb reanalysed the 5' RACE reads using MiXCR and keeps one entry per CDR3 protein. The data hold 77,000 or so distinct CDR3 sequences, with roughly 10% observed a single time. The sequencing input was PBMCs. The receptors stem from a man in his forties or fifties in good health.

There are many counts of this clonotype. CDR3 residues: CASSSSGRGSYNEQFF. As DNA, the CDR3 is TGTGCCAGCAGTTCTAGCGGGAGAGGCTCCTACAATGAGCAGTTCTTC. V usage is TRBV12-3 or TRBV12-4 and J usage is TRBJ2-1; 10 nucleotides align to TRBD2. There are 16 residues in the CDR3. V lost 4 bases to trimming and J lost 0 bases; unmatched junction nucleotides: 3.

This clonotype was picked up many times. V is TRBV9 and J is TRBJ2-7, with TRBD2 matching over 7 bases. There are 15 residues in the CDR3. Germline assignment: CDR1 SGDLS and CDR2 YYNGEE. The V and J ends lost 0 bases and 0 bases, in that order; junction bases with no gene match: 3. The CDR3 protein is CASSVDGRSSYEQYF. The CDR3 DNA reads TGTGCCAGCAGCGTAGACGGGAGGAGCTCCTACGAGCAGTACTTC.

This clonotype came up many times. This rearrangement joins TRBV5-1 to TRBJ2-7, with TRBD1 matching 11 bases. Losses at the gene ends were 4 bases for V and 2 bases for J; bases not matched to a gene: 5. Germline V gene sequence: CDR1 SGHRS, CDR2 YFSETQ. The CDR3 has 15 amino acids. In DNA, the CDR3 is TGCGCCAGCAGCGAAGGACAGGGGGCAACCTACGAGCAGTACTTC. Its protein is CASSEGQGATYEQYF.

The sample holds many counts of this clonotype. The chain joins TRBV7-2 to TRBJ2-1, with 8 nucleotides matching TRBD2. This CDR3 is built from 14 residues. Per the germline V gene, CDR1 is SGHTA and CDR2 is FQGNSA. The junction had 6 bases not matched to a gene; V was cut back by 5 bases and J by 6 bases. The CDR3 DNA reads TGTGCCAGCAGCATCGGGACTAGGTCCAATGAGCAGTTCTTC. As protein: CASSIGTRSNEQFF.

There are many counts of this clonotype. The gene calls are TRBV20-1 and TRBJ1-1; D is unclear. The CDR3 runs to 13 residues. The germline V gene encodes CDR1 DFQATT and CDR2 SNEGSKA (reference sequence). The ends were cut back, 4 bases at V and 0 bases at J, with 9 bases in the middle. CDR3 amino acids: CSATGGLNTEAFF. CDR3 bases: TGCAGTGCTACGGGCGGGCTGAACACTGAAGCTTTCTTT.

This clonotype has ten or more counts. V usage is TRBV21-1 and J usage is TRBJ1-5. TRBV21-1 is a recognized pseudogene. The CDR3 sequence is 20 residues long. The chain's CDR3 is CASSKDRRGCRCRGNQPQHF. CDR3 bases: TGTGCCAGCAGCAAAGATAGAAGAGGGTGTCGGTGTAGGGGCAATCAGCCCCAGCATTTT.

This clonotype was counted at least ten times. V and J are TRBV7-2 and TRBJ2-7; no firm D call. The CDR3 has 13 amino acids. Germline V gives CDR1 SGHTA, CDR2 FQGNSA. V shed 4 bases and J shed 3 bases, with 10 bases lying between them. The CDR3, as DNA: TGTGCCAGCAGCTCCGTGGTGGGCTACGAGCAGTACTTC. This sequence encodes CASSSVVGYEQYF.

This chain joins TRBV7-2 and TRBJ2-7; D gene ambiguous. The CDR3 has 14 residues. Trimming left V 1 base short and J 6 bases short, with 13 bases between. Germline V gives CDR1 SGHTA, CDR2 FQGNSA. The CDR3 reads CASSLGSAFGEQYF. In nucleotides, the CDR3 is TGTGCCAGCAGCTTAGGCAGTGCTTTCGGCGAGCAGTACTTC.

This clonotype was seen many times. This sequence joins TRBV12-3 or TRBV12-4 and TRBJ1-1, with D unresolved. Between the trimmed V and J ends, which lost 6 bases and 2 bases, there was a span of 10 bases. The CDR3 is made up of 13 amino acids. CDR3 in DNA: TGTGCCAGCAGCATACAGCCTAACACTGAAGCTTTCTTT. This translates into CASSIQPNTEAFF.

This clonotype came up many times. The genes are TRBV7-6 and TRBJ2-1; 7 positions agree with TRBD1. CDR1 is SGHVS and CDR2 is FNYEAQ in the germline V gene. The J segment lost 0 bases and the V segment lost 2 bases, leaving 10 bases of the junction unmatched. CDR3 length: 18 amino acids. CDR3 residues: CASSLKGARRSSYNEQFF. For the CDR3, the DNA is TGTGCCAGCAGCTTAAAGGGGGCTAGGCGGAGCTCCTACAATGAGCAGTTCTTC. The full variable domain, its missing parts supplied by reference TRBV7-6 and TRBJ2-1, is GAGVSQSPRYKVTKRGQDVALRCDPISGHVSLYWYRQALGQGPEFLTYFNYEAQQDKSGLPNDRFSAERPEGSISTLTIQRTEQRDSAMYRCASSLKGARRSSYNEQFFGPGTRLTVL.

The chain recombines TRBV7-2 with TRBJ2-7; 9 bases map to TRBD2. This CDR3 comprises 15 residues. CDR1 and CDR2 (germline): SGHTA, FQGNSA. With 3 bases clipped from V and 3 bases from J, the junction kept 6 bases outside the gene matches. In nucleotides, the CDR3 is TGTGCCAGCAGCTTGGGGAGTAGCGGGAGCTACGAGCAGTACTTC. Translated: CASSLGSSGSYEQYF.

This clonotype was counted many times. J is TRBJ2-7 and V is TRBV29-1; 9 bases align to TRBD1. V shed 4 bases and J 4 bases; nucleotides not matched to a gene: 5. Germline V lookup: CDR1 SQVTM, CDR2 ANQGSEA. The CDR3 has 13 residues. CDR3 sequence (DNA): TGCAGCGTTGTTGCGGGACAGGGATACGAGCAGTACTTC. This sequence encodes CSVVAGQGYEQYF.

In this sample, this clonotype turned up many times. CDR3 DNA sequence: TGTGCCAGCAGTTCAGGGAGGAGCTCTGGGGCCAACGTCCTGACTTTC. This gives the protein CASSSGRSSGANVLTF. The chain employs TRBV27 and TRBJ2-6, with a tentative D call TRBD2 (6 bases). Trimming took 4 bases from V and 0 from J, leaving 10 bases between them. The CDR3 has 16 amino acids. Germline V gene sequence: CDR1 MNHEY, CDR2 SMNVEV (reference sequence).

Many counts were recorded for this clonotype. The chain has TRBV7-9 and TRBJ2-5; D gene unclear. This CDR3 comprises 11 residues. Deletions cut 3 bases from V and 5 bases from J, with 4 bases between. Germline CDR1 reads SEHNR; CDR2 reads FQNEAQ (reference sequence). For the CDR3, the DNA is TGTGCCAGCAGCTTGGCGGAGACCCAGTACTTC. Residues: CASSLAETQYF.

This clonotype was counted many times. J is TRBJ1-1 and V is TRBV9; no clear D. Germline lookup yields CDR1 SGDLS and CDR2 YYNGEE. This CDR3 is built from 15 residues. Trimming pared 1 base from V and 0 bases from J, leaving 10 bases between. This CDR3 reads CASSVTSRLNTEAFF. The CDR3 DNA reads TGTGCCAGCAGCGTAACCAGCAGGTTGAACACTGAAGCTTTCTTT.

This clonotype showed up many times. The chain links TRBV7-9 to TRBJ2-7; the D gene is possibly TRBD2 (5 bases). Per germline, CDR1 SEHNR and CDR2 FQNEAQ (reference sequence). V was cut by 7 bases and J by 6 bases, with 13 bases left in between. The CDR3 consists of 12 residues. The DNA of the CDR3 is TGTGCCAGCACTACCGTAGGGAGCGAGCAGTACTTC. Translated, it gives CASTTVGSEQYF.

This clonotype was detected many times. The V call is TRBV7-9, the J call TRBJ2-6; maybe TRBD1 (5 bases). V was clipped by 4 bases and J by 0 bases, with 10 bases between them. CDR1 is SEHNR and CDR2 is FQNEAQ in the germline V gene (reference sequence). This CDR3 region has 16 residues. The CDR3 protein is CASSSGHPSGANVLTF. As DNA, the CDR3 is TGTGCCAGCAGCTCCGGACACCCCTCTGGGGCCAACGTCCTGACTTTC.

This clonotype showed up many times. J is TRBJ1-2 and V is TRBV6-5; the match to TRBD1 covers 8 bases. The CDR3 runs to 13 residues. Germline lookup yields CDR1 MNHEY and CDR2 SVGAGI. The ends lost 6 bases at V and 7 bases at J; junction bases unmatched: 7. The CDR3 DNA is TGTGCCAGCAGCTTAGACAGGGGAGGTGGCTACACCTTC. This codes for CASSLDRGGGYTF.

The sample holds many counts of this clonotype. The CDR3 DNA is TGTGCCAGCAGCCTCAGACAGGGGCAAGAAAACACCATATATTTT. Translation: CASSLRQGQENTIYF. The rearrangement uses TRBV11-2 and TRBJ1-3; 8 positions match TRBD1. J gave up 6 bases and V 5 bases, and 9 bases lay outside the gene matches. The CDR3 is 15 amino acids. CDR1 is SGHAT, CDR2 FQNNGV, per germline. The variable domain in full, completed from reference TRBV11-2 and TRBJ1-3, reads EAGVAQSPRYKIIEKRQSVAFWCNPISGHATLYWYQQILGQGPKLLIQFQNNGVVDDSQLPKDRFSAERLKGVDSTLKIQPAKLEDSAVYLCASSLRQGQENTIYFGEGSWLTVV.

This clonotype occurred many times. The chain couples TRBV20-1 to TRBJ2-1; 8 bases map to TRBD2. The CDR3 length is 17 residues. Looked up from germline, CDR1 is DFQATT and CDR2 is SNEGSKA (reference sequence). Here the CDR3 reads CRTGDRRGVGGWNEQFF. The CDR3 nucleotides are TGCAGGACAGGAGACAGGCGGGGGGTTGGGGGGTGGAATGAGCAGTTCTTC.

Many counts were recorded for this clonotype. The V call is TRBV3-1, the J call TRBJ2-7, with D perhaps TRBD1 (5 bases). Germline CDR1 is LGHDT and CDR2 is YNNKEL (reference sequence). With 1 base removed from V and 7 bases from J, the gap between germline ends came to 14 bases. This CDR3 is built from 14 residues. DNA of the CDR3: TGTGCCAGCAGCCAAGGACAGCTTTCTGGAGAGCAGTACTTC. This gives the protein CASSQGQLSGEQYF.

This clonotype has a count of ten or more. The chain recombines TRBV7-9 with TRBJ1-1; TRBD1 might be the D (5 bases). CDR1 and CDR2 from the germline V gene are SEHNR and FQNEAQ (reference sequence). V was clipped by 6 bases and J by 4 bases, with 18 bases between them. The CDR3 length is 15 residues. The CDR3, as DNA: TGTGCCAGCAGACTGCGGGACCTTGGGGGCACTGAAGCTTTCTTT. This sequence encodes CASRLRDLGGTEAFF.

This clonotype came up many times. The V and J genes are TRBV12-3 or TRBV12-4 and TRBJ2-7; 7 bases map to TRBD1. After removal of 8 bases from V and 3 bases from J, the junction contained 10 bases not matched to a gene. The CDR3 runs to 14 residues. The CDR3 sequence: CASGEDRAFYEQYF. In DNA, the CDR3 is TGTGCCAGCGGGGAAGACAGGGCCTTCTACGAGCAGTACTTC.

This clonotype was seen ten or more times. This rearrangement joins TRBV29-1 to TRBJ1-2; 8 bases match TRBD1. The CDR3 contains 14 residues. Trimming removed 3 bases from V and 3 bases from J; junction bases left unmatched: 6. Germline CDR1 reads SQVTM; CDR2 reads ANQGSEA. CDR3 sequence reads: CSVEGRTGHYGYTF. CDR3 DNA: TGCAGCGTTGAGGGCAGGACAGGGCACTATGGCTACACCTTC.